This T cell receptor beta chain was recovered during a study of cytomegalovirus exposure and HLA in healthy donors. Study conclusions and caveats: Generally TCR sequences proved uncommon, though certain public TCRs appeared in numerous donors.

Concerning this clone itself: Its antigen remains unknown.

With 4 bases clipped from V and 2 bases from J, the junction kept 11 bases outside the gene matches. The CDR3 has 16 residues. The germline gives CDR1 SGHNT, CDR2 YYREEE (reference sequence). The repertoire was sequenced with immunoSEQ multiplex PCR; TCRdb's copy has only in-frame clones and lacks some. The sample shows 200,000 or so clones, approximately 84% of them seen only once. Sample: PBMCs. The rearrangement joins TRBV5-4 to TRBJ2-5; 7 nucleotides line up with TRBD2. The origin of this receptor is a man between 18 and 29 years old in good health and CMV-seropositive. The CDR3 DNA sequence: TGTGCCAGCAGCAAATGGGGGGAGGGCACTCAAGAGACCCAGTACTTC. This codes for CASSKWGEGTQETQYF.